A selection of T cell receptor beta chains follows, all from one sample in a study of cytomegalovirus exposure and HLA in healthy donors. Clones were read by immunoSEQ multiplex PCR, and TCRdb kept only the in-frame ones, dropping some. The sample contains roughly 150,000 clones, roughly 89% of which appear only once. Material for sequencing was PBMCs. These receptors originate from a woman aged 18-29 years in good health and CMV-seropositive. CDR3s include the opening cysteine and the closing phenylalanine or tryptophan. D genes are given only for firm matches. Rows may omit the clone size; those that give it use once, few, many or a size class.

TRBJ2-1	TRBD2	-	TRBV6-5	CASSLHSSLAANEQFF
TRBJ2-7	TRBD2	few	TRBV27	CASSRPGTSGEQYF
TRBJ2-7	TRBD2	-	TRBV6-5	CASSTYSGSYEQYF
TRBJ2-2	-	once	TRBV7-8	CASSLRGLTNTGELFF
TRBJ2-7	-	once	TRBV6-6	CASSPSQDEQYF
TRBJ1-5	-	few	TRBV7-6	CASSLETDQPQHF
TRBJ2-7	TRBD1	-	TRBV7-9	CASSLGQGDEQYF
TRBJ2-1	-	-	TRBV10-1	CASSEVPGNEQFF
TRBJ2-1	TRBD2	-	TRBV11-3	CASSLVWGGEQFF
TRBJ2-7	TRBD1	-	TRBV19	CASSPGQAAYEQYF
TRBJ2-7	TRBD1	-	TRBV6-5	CASSSPGQSSYEQYF
TRBJ2-3	-	-	TRBV7-9	CASAFGPDTQYF
TRBJ2-7	-	-	TRBV6-5	CASSLGVPYEQYF
TRBJ2-6	TRBD2	-	TRBV19	CASSLSSGIGGANVLTF
TRBJ2-7	-	once	TRBV19	CASSNRGYSSYEQYF
TRBJ2-7	-	-	TRBV6-6	CASSFGGALGEQYF
TRBJ1-2	TRBD1	once	TRBV6-1	CASSERFEGGHNYGYTF
TRBJ1-1	-	once	TRBV6-5	CASSDGGRGTEAFF
TRBJ2-7	TRBD1	-	TRBV7-8	CASSPDRGRYEQYF
TRBJ2-2	-	-	TRBV5-6	CASSLVGLSANTGELFF
TRBJ2-2	-	-	TRBV10-1	CASRAGRGGTGELFF
TRBJ2-4	-	-	TRBV11-2	CASSLKAATKNIQYF
TRBJ2-3	-	-	TRBV28	CASSLSIASTDTQYF
TRBJ2-5	TRBD1	-	TRBV5-1	CASSFGDSRETQYF
TRBJ2-7	TRBD2	-	TRBV11-2	CASSLERRASGRARNEQYF
TRBJ1-1	-	-	TRBV7-2	CASSLVGVGANTEAFF
TRBJ2-2	-	-	TRBV10-2	CASSEASATGELFF
TRBJ2-4	TRBD2	-	TRBV28	CASSSLTSGGKNIQYF
TRBJ2-1	-	-	TRBV29-1	CSVEHSGLGYNEQFF
TRBJ2-1	TRBD2	-	TRBV6-4	CASSDGTSGDNEQFF
TRBJ1-5	TRBD1	-	TRBV2	CASRTGTTQPQHF